These T cell receptor beta chains were read from a single sample in a study of cytomegalovirus exposure and HLA in healthy donors. The protocol was immunoSEQ multiplex PCR, while the TCRdb copy is restricted to in-frame clones and leaves out a portion. The top ten hold 1.9% of the sample, which has approximately 170,000 clones, over 80% seen once. Sequencing was performed on PBMCs. The receptors were sampled from a human donor in good health. The CDR3 runs from the conserved cysteine through the conserved F or W. Each record gives: D gene, clone size, V gene, J gene, CDR3 DNA, CDR3 protein. The D gene is left open where the match is weak. Not all rows give a size; the values are once, few, many and, for expanded clones, a class.

D: TRBD1
size: NA
V: TRBV15
J: TRBJ1-5
DNA: TGTGCCACCAGCGGACTCACAGGGGACCAGCCCCAGCATTTT
CDR3: CATSGLTGDQPQHF

D: NA
size: NA
V: TRBV6-5
J: TRBJ1-6
DNA: TGTGCCAGCTCTCGGCAGGGTATGGAATCACCCCTCCACTTT
CDR3: CASSRQGMESPLHF

D: TRBD2
size: NA
V: TRBV10-3
J: TRBJ2-7
DNA: TGTGCCATCAGTCTAGCGGGGGGTGGGGGCGAGCAGTACTTC
CDR3: CAISLAGGGGEQYF

D: NA
size: NA
V: TRBV5-8
J: TRBJ2-4
DNA: TGTGCCAGCAGCTTACGGGGTGTGATGGACATTCAGTACTTC
CDR3: CASSLRGVMDIQYF

D: NA
size: NA
V: TRBV10-1
J: TRBJ1-2
DNA: TGCGCCAGCCAGTATGTTTTGTTTGGCTACACCTTC
CDR3: CASQYVLFGYTF

D: NA
size: few
V: TRBV6-6
J: TRBJ2-3
DNA: TGTGCCAGCCTTAGAGGGAGGGACACCCTCGCAGATACGCAGTATTTT
CDR3: CASLRGRDTLADTQYF

D: NA
size: NA
V: TRBV10-2
J: TRBJ1-2
DNA: TGCGCCAGCAGTGAGTCCTACGGCACCCGAGGCTATGGCTACACCTTC
CDR3: CASSESYGTRGYGYTF

D: NA
size: NA
V: TRBV6-5
J: TRBJ2-7
DNA: TGTGCCAGCAGCCGAGGGTCCCACGAGCAGTACTTC
CDR3: CASSRGSHEQYF

D: NA
size: NA
V: TRBV5-1
J: TRBJ1-2
DNA: TGCGCCAGCAGCTTTTCTACCCTGCGGGGCTACACCTTC
CDR3: CASSFSTLRGYTF

D: TRBD2
size: NA
V: TRBV9
J: TRBJ2-1
DNA: TGTGCCAGCAGCGCCCGGGGGGGCCACTACAATGAGCAGTTCTTC
CDR3: CASSARGGHYNEQFF

D: NA
size: NA
V: TRBV2
J: TRBJ2-7
DNA: TGTGCCAGCAGCGCCACAGGGTTCAGCTCCTACGAGCAGTACTTC
CDR3: CASSATGFSSYEQYF

D: TRBD2
size: NA
V: TRBV11-2
J: TRBJ2-1
DNA: TGTGCCAGCAGCTTTGATCGTTTAGCGGGGGCCGACAATGAGCAGTTCTTC
CDR3: CASSFDRLAGADNEQFF

D: NA
size: NA
V: TRBV7-9
J: TRBJ1-1
DNA: TGTGCCAGCAGCTCCACAGGGTACACTGAAGCTTTCTTT
CDR3: CASSSTGYTEAFF

D: TRBD2
size: NA
V: TRBV6-5
J: TRBJ2-5
DNA: TGTGCCAGCACCCAGGGTAGCGGGGGAAAGACCCAGTACTTC
CDR3: CASTQGSGGKTQYF

D: NA
size: NA
V: TRBV5-1
J: TRBJ1-2
DNA: TGCGCCAGCAGCTCTATCTGGGGACAAAACTATGGCTACACCTTC
CDR3: CASSSIWGQNYGYTF

D: TRBD2
size: NA
V: TRBV10-3
J: TRBJ2-7
DNA: TGTGCCATCAGCCGGGGGGAAACCTACGAGCAGTACTTC
CDR3: CAISRGETYEQYF

D: NA
size: NA
V: TRBV7-3
J: TRBJ2-1
DNA: TGTGCCAGCAGCTTACTCGCGAGCAATGAGCAGTTCTTC
CDR3: CASSLLASNEQFF

D: NA
size: few
V: TRBV11-2
J: TRBJ1-6
DNA: TGTGCCAGCAGCTTAGAAATCGGCAGGTTGACCTATAATTCACCCCTCCACTTT
CDR3: CASSLEIGRLTYNSPLHF

D: NA
size: once
V: TRBV4-1
J: TRBJ2-3
DNA: TGCGCCAGCAGCCACTTATTGGGGCCGGGCACGCAGTATTTT
CDR3: CASSHLLGPGTQYF

D: NA
size: NA
V: TRBV4-1
J: TRBJ2-5
DNA: TGCGCCAGCAGCCAAGCCTTCGAAGCGGAGACCCAGTACTTC
CDR3: CASSQAFEAETQYF

D: TRBD1
size: NA
V: TRBV4-1
J: TRBJ1-2
DNA: TGCGCCAGCAGCCAGCAGACAGGGAACTATGGCTACACCTTC
CDR3: CASSQQTGNYGYTF

D: TRBD1
size: NA
V: TRBV10-3
J: TRBJ1-2
DNA: TGTGCCATCAGTGAGCCGGACAGGGGGAATTATGGCTACACCTTC
CDR3: CAISEPDRGNYGYTF

D: NA
size: NA
V: TRBV19
J: TRBJ1-2
DNA: TGTGCCAGTAGTATAGTCACCGGGAGCTATGGCTACACCTTC
CDR3: CASSIVTGSYGYTF

D: TRBD2
size: NA
V: TRBV6-6
J: TRBJ2-7
DNA: TGTGCCAGCAGTCCGGGGGGGGGCTACGAGCAGTACTTC
CDR3: CASSPGGGYEQYF

D: TRBD1
size: NA
V: TRBV6-6
J: TRBJ1-2
DNA: TGTGCCAGCATCTCAAAGGGACAGCTCGCGTATGGCTACACCTTC
CDR3: CASISKGQLAYGYTF

D: TRBD1
size: NA
V: TRBV4-2
J: TRBJ1-1
DNA: TGTGCCAGCAGCCCGTACACCGTGGACAGGCGGATCCCTGAAGCTTTCTTT
CDR3: CASSPYTVDRRIPEAFF

D: TRBD1
size: NA
V: TRBV4-3
J: TRBJ2-7
DNA: TGCGCCAGCAGATCCCCGGGACAGGCCGGTCCTTCCTACGAGCAGTACTTC
CDR3: CASRSPGQAGPSYEQYF

D: NA
size: NA
V: TRBV10-3
J: TRBJ2-1
DNA: TGTGCCATCAGTGACATAAAAGGGGGACCAAAGATTAATGAGCAGTTCTTC
CDR3: CAISDIKGGPKINEQFF

D: NA
size: NA
V: TRBV7-9
J: TRBJ2-1
DNA: TGTGCCAGCGGAGTTTTGAGAAACTCCTACAATGAGCAGTTCTTC
CDR3: CASGVLRNSYNEQFF

D: NA
size: NA
V: TRBV5-4
J: TRBJ1-1
DNA: TGTGCCAGCAGCTGGCGGGCAGAGAACACTGAAGCTTTCTTT
CDR3: CASSWRAENTEAFF

D: TRBD1
size: NA
V: TRBV6-5
J: TRBJ1-2
DNA: TGTGCCAGCAGCCGATCCCAGGGGGGCTATGGCTACACCTTC
CDR3: CASSRSQGGYGYTF

D: NA
size: NA
V: TRBV2
J: TRBJ1-5
DNA: TGTGCCAGCAGCCCTGGAATGGGAGGGGGTCAGCCCCAGCATTTT
CDR3: CASSPGMGGGQPQHF

D: TRBD2
size: NA
V: TRBV11-3
J: TRBJ2-5
DNA: TGTGCCAGCAGCTTAAGAGGCGGGGGATGGAGACAAGAGACCCAGTACTTC
CDR3: CASSLRGGGWRQETQYF

D: NA
size: NA
V: TRBV6-5
J: TRBJ2-3
DNA: TGTGCCAGCAGTCAATTGACAGTTTACACAGATACGCAGTATTTT
CDR3: CASSQLTVYTDTQYF

D: NA
size: once
V: TRBV2
J: TRBJ2-5
DNA: TGTGCCAGCAGGCTGGGTGGGTCGGGGGGCGGAGAGACCCAGTACTTC
CDR3: CASRLGGSGGGETQYF

D: TRBD2
size: NA
V: TRBV5-6
J: TRBJ2-1
DNA: TGTGCCAGCAGCTTGGGGTGGGGCGGGGGGGGCTACAATGAGCAGTTCTTC
CDR3: CASSLGWGGGGYNEQFF

D: NA
size: NA
V: TRBV7-6
J: TRBJ2-7
DNA: TGTGCCAGCAGCTTAACGGAGTGGGGCCCCTACGAGCAGTACTTC
CDR3: CASSLTEWGPYEQYF

D: NA
size: NA
V: TRBV11-3
J: TRBJ2-5
DNA: TGTGCCAGCAGCACGTACGGGAACCAAGAGACCCAGTACTTC
CDR3: CASSTYGNQETQYF

D: NA
size: NA
V: TRBV7-9
J: TRBJ1-1
DNA: TGTGCCAGCAGTTTCGACCACTGGGAGGGATGGGCTTTCTTT
CDR3: CASSFDHWEGWAFF

D: NA
size: few
V: TRBV21-1
J: TRBJ1-1
DNA: TGTGCCAGCAGCAAAGCTCGAGGGGGGACAGGGTACCACACTGAAGCTTTCTTT
CDR3: CASSKARGGTGYHTEAFF

D: TRBD2
size: NA
V: TRBV25-1
J: TRBJ2-3
DNA: TGTGCCAGCAGTGGGGGGACTAGCGGGGGGCCTACAGATACGCAGTATTTT
CDR3: CASSGGTSGGPTDTQYF

D: NA
size: few
V: TRBV6-5
J: TRBJ1-1
DNA: TGTGCCAGCAGTTTAGCAGTGAACACTGAAGCTTTCTTT
CDR3: CASSLAVNTEAFF

D: NA
size: NA
V: TRBV4-2
J: TRBJ2-3
DNA: TGTGCCAGCAGCCAGATGGACACAATACCAGATACGCAGTATTTT
CDR3: CASSQMDTIPDTQYF

D: TRBD2
size: NA
V: TRBV7-8
J: TRBJ2-3
DNA: TGTGCCAGCAGCTTAGTGCGGGGGGGCCGGCGAGATACGCAGTATTTT
CDR3: CASSLVRGGRRDTQYF

D: TRBD1
size: NA
V: TRBV5-4
J: TRBJ1-6
DNA: TGTGCCAGCAGCTTTATTGGGACAGGGAATTCACCCCTCCACTTT
CDR3: CASSFIGTGNSPLHF

D: NA
size: once
V: TRBV7-9
J: TRBJ2-2
DNA: TGTGCGACCGGGGGGAACACCGGGGAGCTGTTTTTT
CDR3: CATGGNTGELFF

D: NA
size: NA
V: TRBV12-5
J: TRBJ1-1
DNA: TGTGCTAGTGGCGCCTCGTTCGGGAACACTGAAGCTTTCTTT
CDR3: CASGASFGNTEAFF

D: NA
size: NA
V: TRBV2
J: TRBJ1-5
DNA: TGTGCCGGGGGGACGGTCAGCAATCAGCCCCAGCATTTT
CDR3: CAGGTVSNQPQHF